The entry below describes one T cell receptor (beta chain). Its binding antigen is unknown. Base qualities are not recorded, but no much larger clone differs from it by a single base. This specimen comes from a study of beta chain features in type 1 diabetes (dated by TCRdb to the late 2010s). For context, the study as a whole: Patients and healthy donors did not differ in mean age, gender distribution, total cell number or subset yield. Across all samples, about 110 million sorted cells were examined, and cell number per subset correlated strongly with RNA yield. The study compared the TCRB repertoires of sorted circulating CD4+ T cell subsets in recently diagnosed type 1 diabetes patients with those in matched healthy donors. Naive and central memory subsets were obtained from all 30 or so donors, but regulatory and stem cell-like memory subsets were isolated from only 8 patients and roughly 8 healthy donors.

The entire isolated RNA was reverse transcribed using the High Capacity cDNA Reverse Transcription Kit, and thus expressed TCRB transcripts were sequenced. Survey-depth immunoSEQ sequencing was performed on stem cell-like memory T cell samples, with an average of about 1 million total reads per sample. Sorted cells were lysed in RLT buffer, and RNA was extracted using DNase-treated RNeasy Micro or Mini kits according to cell number. To prevent cross-contamination, each cell subset was processed individually, whereas patient and healthy donor samples were processed jointly. Using the immunoSEQ multiplex PCR, TCRB sequences were amplified from cDNA into 87-bp fragments spanning the CDR3 region. Amplicons were sequenced on the Illumina HiSeq platform. The published analysis was carried out like this. Synthetic template baselines were used to correct PCR bias computationally, reads within Hamming distance 2 were collapsed, and singletons that could not be merged were discarded. By aligning reads against IMGT, V, D and J genes, CDR3 length, and insertions or deletions at six rearrangement sites were assigned. Within each subset, clonotype counts were normalized to sorted cell number, and only after that were true diversity and Gini coefficients computed with the tcR R package. The overlap coefficient, calculated on TCRB nucleotide sequences, was used to measure repertoire sharing. As stored in TCRdb, this immuneACCESS dataset retains in-frame rearrangements with V and J assigned. A fraction of the clones does not appear; measured against another copy, unresolved V genes explain less than half of the discrepancy, and the remainder lacks a known reason. V and J calls and clone size follow that table, whereas D and trimming were derived from the DNA. Here the sample has approximately 50,000 clones; 55% to 75% occur a single time. The ten largest clones capture 0.29% of the sample.

The germline V gene provides CDR1 SQVTM and CDR2 ANQGSEA. Clipping removes 1 base from V and 4 bases from J, with 4 as the unmatched junction base count. The CDR3 starts with the cysteine, ends with the phenylalanine, and has 13 residues. Here the CDR3 DNA is all that survives: 39 bases in frame from base 1. A single peripheral blood draw of around 100 mL on average was collected from each donor into heparinised tubes. Naive, central memory, regulatory and stem cell-like memory CD4+ T cells were sorted on a BD FACSAria II using a panel including CD45RO, CCR7, CD25, CD127, CD95 and CD27. All sorted populations exceeded 98% purity. PBMCs were separated immediately by Lymphoprep density gradient centrifugation and were stained directly, without being cultured. So that batch effects would be minimized, each experiment stained and sorted samples in pairs, pairing one healthy donor with one patient. The paper as a whole reports these results and caveats: Because cDNA was sequenced instead of genomic DNA, highly expressing activated cells could be over-represented, though the groups showed no difference in activation or CD3 levels. PCR might favor shorter templates, but patient and control samples were amplified and corrected together, so any skew would affect both groups equally. Naive, central memory and regulatory TCRB repertoires appeared to be more similar among patients than among healthy donors. A moderate but significant shortening of TCRB CDR3 length was observed in type 1 diabetes patients in all four CD4+ subsets. At VDJ recombination sites, patients with type 1 diabetes made fewer insertions and deleted more nucleotides, a pattern implying thymic rearrangement abnormalities. Only small numbers of individuals were included in the HLA sub-analyses, which left unresolved whether HLA type had any influence on TCRB rearrangement.

The origin of this receptor is a woman in her 30s with type 1 diabetes. Sequenced: stem cell memory CD4+ T cells from blood. The cell subset or site label, as the study defines it: stem cell-like memory CD4+ T cells. The chain joins TRBV29-1 to TRBJ2-7; the junction holds 7 bases that match TRBD1. The DNA sequence is as follows: TGCAGCGTTGAAGCAGGGGACAGATACGAGCAGTACTTC. Its amino acids are CSVEAGDRYEQYF.